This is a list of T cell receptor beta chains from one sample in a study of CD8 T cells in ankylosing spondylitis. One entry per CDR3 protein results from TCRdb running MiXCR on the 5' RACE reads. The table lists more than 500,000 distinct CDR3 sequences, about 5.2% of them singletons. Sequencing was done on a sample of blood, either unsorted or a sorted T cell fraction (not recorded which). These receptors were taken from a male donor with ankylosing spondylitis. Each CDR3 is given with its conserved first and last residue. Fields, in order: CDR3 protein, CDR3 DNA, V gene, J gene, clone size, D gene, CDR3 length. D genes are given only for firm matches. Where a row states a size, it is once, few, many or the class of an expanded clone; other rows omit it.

CDR3: CASSQGPITSGNYNEQFF
DNA: TGTGCCAGCAGCCAAGGCCCCATCACTAGCGGAAATTACAATGAGCAGTTCTTC
V: TRBV4-2
J: TRBJ2-1
size: many
D: TRBD2
length: 18

CDR3: CASSESLLHEQFF
DNA: TGCGCCAGCAGTGAGTCGCTTTTACATGAGCAGTTCTTC
V: TRBV10-1
J: TRBJ2-1
size: many
D: -
length: 13

CDR3: CASSLSLPTSNTGELFF
DNA: TGTGCCAGCAGTTTATCGCTCCCTACCTCGAACACCGGGGAGCTGTTTTTT
V: TRBV27
J: TRBJ2-2
size: many
D: -
length: 17

CDR3: CASTSSYNSPLHF
DNA: TGTGCCAGTACCAGCTCCTATAATTCACCCCTCCACTTT
V: TRBV28
J: TRBJ1-6
size: many
D: -
length: 13

CDR3: CASSYSMRGRDTQYF
DNA: TGTGCCAGCAGTTACTCGATGAGGGGGAGAGATACGCAGTATTTT
V: TRBV6-5
J: TRBJ2-3
size: many
D: -
length: 15

CDR3: CASSLVTGLGEQFF
DNA: TGTGCCAGCAGCTTAGTAACGGGACTGGGGGAGCAGTTCTTC
V: TRBV11-2
J: TRBJ2-1
size: many
D: -
length: 14

CDR3: CASSLAGHPESVYF
DNA: TGTGCCAGCAGCTTGGCGGGACACCCCGAGAGTGTGTACTTC
V: TRBV5-5
J: TRBJ2-7
size: many
D: -
length: 14

CDR3: CASTLASGGKDTQYF
DNA: TGTGCCAGCACCTTGGCCTCCGGGGGGAAAGATACGCAGTATTTT
V: TRBV5-4
J: TRBJ2-3
size: many
D: TRBD2
length: 15

CDR3: CASSVEGDQPQHF
DNA: TGTGCCAGCAGCGTGGAAGGGGATCAGCCCCAGCATTTT
V: TRBV9
J: TRBJ1-5
size: many
D: -
length: 13

CDR3: CSARDPRTGNLNTEAFF
DNA: TGCAGTGCTAGAGATCCGCGGACCGGGAATTTGAACACTGAAGCTTTCTTT
V: TRBV20-1
J: TRBJ1-1
size: many
D: -
length: 17

CDR3: CASSSQAGLREKLFF
DNA: TGTGCCAGCAGTTCACAAGCGGGGCTTCGTGAAAAACTGTTTTTT
V: TRBV28
J: TRBJ1-4
size: many
D: -
length: 15

CDR3: CASSLRTGANSPLHF
DNA: TGCGCCAGCAGCTTACGGACAGGGGCGAATTCACCCCTCCACTTT
V: TRBV5-1
J: TRBJ1-6
size: many
D: TRBD1
length: 15

CDR3: CASRQTSGSQETQYF
DNA: TGTGCCAGCAGGCAGACTAGCGGGAGTCAAGAGACCCAGTACTTC
V: TRBV3-1
J: TRBJ2-5
size: many
D: TRBD2
length: 15

CDR3: CASSQEGSATGDTQYF
DNA: TGTGCCAGCAGCCAAGAGGGGAGCGCCACAGGGGATACGCAGTATTTT
V: TRBV4-2
J: TRBJ2-3
size: many
D: -
length: 16

CDR3: CSVDASLPDTQYF
DNA: TGCAGCGTTGACGCCTCTCTTCCAGATACGCAGTATTTT
V: TRBV29-1
J: TRBJ2-3
size: many
D: -
length: 13

CDR3: CATSRGGGLRDTQYF
DNA: TGTGCCACCAGCAGAGGCGGGGGCCTACGAGATACGCAGTATTTT
V: TRBV15
J: TRBJ2-3
size: many
D: -
length: 15

CDR3: CRPLGNEQFF
DNA: TGCAGACCCTTGGGGAATGAGCAGTTCTTC
V: TRBV20-1
J: TRBJ2-1
size: few
D: -
length: 10

CDR3: CASSFGGRLNTEAFF
DNA: TGTGCCAGCAGCTTTGGCGGCAGGTTGAACACTGAAGCTTTCTTT
V: TRBV7-9
J: TRBJ1-1
size: -
D: -
length: 15

CDR3: CSSSGSRVTDTQYF
DNA: TGCAGTTCTAGCGGGAGCCGAGTCACAGATACGCAGTATTTT
V: TRBV20-1
J: TRBJ2-3
size: -
D: TRBD2
length: 14

CDR3: CSVEGQKETQYF
DNA: TGCAGCGTTGAGGGACAGAAAGAGACCCAGTACTTC
V: TRBV29-1
J: TRBJ2-5
size: many
D: TRBD1
length: 12

CDR3: CASRQRIRGDTEAFF
DNA: TGTGCCAGCAGACAACGGATCAGGGGCGACACTGAAGCTTTCTTT
V: TRBV11-2
J: TRBJ1-1
size: few
D: -
length: 15

CDR3: CASSQGLAGVVETQYF
DNA: TGTGCCAGCAGTCAGGGACTAGCGGGAGTAGTGGAGACCCAGTACTTC
V: TRBV12-3/TRBV12-4
J: TRBJ2-5
size: many
D: TRBD2
length: 16

CDR3: CASSGKLALDKNIQYF
DNA: TGTGCCAGTAGTGGAAAGCTAGCTCTGGACAAAAACATTCAGTACTTC
V: TRBV19
J: TRBJ2-4
size: -
D: -
length: 16

CDR3: CASSLEGQSYEQYF
DNA: TGCGCCAGCAGCTTGGAGGGACAGTCCTACGAGCAGTACTTC
V: TRBV5-1
J: TRBJ2-7
size: many
D: TRBD1
length: 14

CDR3: CASSYSGGRGYGYTF
DNA: TGTGCCAGCAGTTACTCGGGGGGGAGGGGCTATGGCTACACCTTC
V: TRBV6-5
J: TRBJ1-2
size: few
D: -
length: 15

CDR3: CSASIYGGGPKRFF
DNA: TGCAGTGCTAGTATCTACGGCGGGGGGCCGAAACGGTTCTTC
V: TRBV20-1
J: TRBJ2-1
size: few
D: TRBD2
length: 14

CDR3: CAIREREYDEQFF
DNA: TGTGCCATCAGAGAGCGGGAGTACGATGAGCAGTTCTTC
V: TRBV10-3
J: TRBJ2-1
size: many
D: TRBD2
length: 13

CDR3: CASSPSSGSPYEQYF
DNA: TGTGCCAGCAGTCCTTCTAGCGGATCCCCCTACGAGCAGTACTTC
V: TRBV27
J: TRBJ2-7
size: many
D: TRBD2
length: 15

CDR3: CASSQDRVRAPYEQYF
DNA: TGCGCCAGCAGCCAAGATCGGGTTCGAGCACCCTACGAGCAGTACTTC
V: TRBV4-3
J: TRBJ2-7
size: many
D: -
length: 16

CDR3: CSAKVGTQGDTQYF
DNA: TGCAGTGCTAAGGTCGGGACTCAGGGAGATACGCAGTATTTT
V: TRBV20-1
J: TRBJ2-3
size: many
D: -
length: 14

CDR3: CASSLWTSWSSDTQYF
DNA: TGTGCCAGCAGCCTTTGGACTAGCTGGTCGTCCGATACGCAGTATTTT
V: TRBV3-1
J: TRBJ2-3
size: few
D: TRBD2
length: 16

CDR3: CASSQDLDRGPGYTF
DNA: TGCGCCAGCAGCCAAGATCTAGACAGGGGGCCTGGCTACACCTTC
V: TRBV4-3
J: TRBJ1-2
size: many
D: TRBD1
length: 15

CDR3: CASNTDYNQETQYF
DNA: TGTGCCAGCAATACTGACTATAACCAAGAGACCCAGTACTTC
V: TRBV6-2/TRBV6-3
J: TRBJ2-5
size: many
D: -
length: 14

CDR3: CASSPRTGLGAGANVLTF
DNA: TGTGCCAGCAGCCCTCGGACAGGGCTGGGAGCTGGGGCCAACGTCCTGACTTTC
V: TRBV12-3/TRBV12-4
J: TRBJ2-6
size: few
D: TRBD1
length: 18

CDR3: CATSGTGRGYTF
DNA: TGTGCCACCAGTGGGACAGGGAGAGGCTACACCTTC
V: TRBV24-1
J: TRBJ1-2
size: many
D: TRBD1
length: 12

CDR3: CASSLEFPGSNTGELFF
DNA: TGTGCCAGCAGCTTAGAATTCCCCGGTTCGAACACCGGGGAGCTGTTTTTT
V: TRBV7-6
J: TRBJ2-2
size: many
D: -
length: 17

CDR3: CASSFLQGREETQYF
DNA: TGCGCCAGCAGCTTTCTACAGGGTCGGGAAGAGACCCAGTACTTC
V: TRBV5-1
J: TRBJ2-5
size: few
D: -
length: 15

CDR3: CAGENRGYYNEQFF
DNA: TGTGCCGGGGAAAACCGGGGGTACTACAATGAGCAGTTCTTC
V: TRBV7-9
J: TRBJ2-1
size: few
D: -
length: 14

CDR3: CSVLGDTYEQYF
DNA: TGCAGCGTTTTAGGGGACACCTACGAGCAGTACTTC
V: TRBV29-1
J: TRBJ2-7
size: many
D: -
length: 12

CDR3: CASSPRDSNEKLFF
DNA: TGCGCCAGCAGTCCCCGGGACAGTAATGAAAAACTGTTTTTT
V: TRBV5-1
J: TRBJ1-4
size: many
D: TRBD1
length: 14

CDR3: CASSLGGASAGNTIYF
DNA: TGCGCCAGCAGCTTGGGAGGGGCGTCGGCTGGAAACACCATATATTTT
V: TRBV5-1
J: TRBJ1-3
size: -
D: -
length: 16

CDR3: CASTQLSSYNEQFF
DNA: TGTGCCAGCACTCAACTATCGTCCTACAATGAGCAGTTCTTC
V: TRBV12-3/TRBV12-4
J: TRBJ2-1
size: many
D: -
length: 14

CDR3: CASSQGDSYTGELFF
DNA: TGCGCCAGCAGCCAGGGGGACAGCTACACCGGGGAGCTGTTTTTT
V: TRBV4-3
J: TRBJ2-2
size: many
D: TRBD1
length: 15

CDR3: CASSQALDRADQPQHF
DNA: TGTGCCAGCAGCCAAGCGTTGGACAGGGCCGATCAGCCCCAGCATTTT
V: TRBV7-2
J: TRBJ1-5
size: -
D: TRBD1
length: 16

CDR3: CASPKRAVNTEAFF
DNA: TGTGCAAGTCCAAAAAGGGCAGTGAACACTGAAGCTTTCTTT
V: TRBV12-2
J: TRBJ1-1
size: -
D: -
length: 14

CDR3: CSSPGQMNEKLFF
DNA: TGCAGTTCACCGGGACAGATGAATGAAAAACTGTTTTTT
V: TRBV20-1
J: TRBJ1-4
size: many
D: TRBD1
length: 13

CDR3: CASSLTRLGPGNTIYF
DNA: TGTGCCAGCAGCTTAACCCGATTGGGTCCTGGAAACACCATATATTTT
V: TRBV7-9
J: TRBJ1-3
size: many
D: -
length: 16

CDR3: CASSSIPGIENFYGYTF
DNA: TGTGCCAGCAGCTCAATCCCCGGGATCGAAAACTTCTATGGCTACACCTTC
V: TRBV7-9
J: TRBJ1-2
size: many
D: -
length: 17

CDR3: CASRSSSDSREEQYF
DNA: TGTGCCAGCAGGTCATCGTCAGACAGTCGAGAAGAGCAGTACTTC
V: TRBV7-9
J: TRBJ2-7
size: many
D: -
length: 15

CDR3: CAASAGGLGQFF
DNA: TGTGCCGCATCGGCTGGGGGCCTCGGGCAGTTCTTC
V: TRBV27
J: TRBJ2-1
size: few
D: -
length: 12